The clone carrying this TCR beta chain was recorded at least ten times. Amplified TCR beta CDR3 regions came from RNA transcripts. The primer set for the first-round RT-PCR of the TCR CDR3 was HTBI. Each CDR3 protein gets one entry after TCRdb re-called the multiplex PCR reads with MiXCR. Among hundreds of thousands of distinct CDR3 sequences listed, about two fifths were seen once. This entry belongs to a study of T cells in Graves' hyperthyroidism and ophthalmopathy. In making diagnoses, clinical symptoms, serum thyroxine and TRAb, thyroid ultrasound and orbital computed tomography were all used. The CDR3 has 14 amino acids. The germline CDR1 and CDR2 sequences are LNHDA and SQIVND (reference sequence). V lost 5 bases, J lost 1 base, and 11 bases lay in between.

The sequence was obtained from a young man with Graves' hyperthyroidism. The chain links TRBV19 to TRBJ1-1, with D hard to call. Sequenced: blood. The CDR3 sequence: CASSPRAGNTEAFF. DNA for the CDR3: TGTGCCAGTAGTCCTAGGGCTGGGAACACTGAAGCTTTCTTT.